This record covers a single TCR beta chain. What it recognizes is unknown. The sample originates from a study of Ad26.COV2.S vaccination and SARS-CoV-2 variants. As to treatment: some 20 received Ad26.COV2.S at low or high dose, single or two shots; 5 received placebo; per-sample allocation not given. Samples analyzed were those drawn on day 63 after the first vaccine or placebo injection. Study-level results: Vaccine recipients and placebo recipients showed similar non-spike TCR breadth.

Method: immunoSEQ multiplex PCR; TCRdb's copy keeps in-frame clones and lacks some. The table has hundreds of thousands of clones, more than 75% seen once. This specimen was peripheral blood, taken in a trial of Ad26.COV2.S vaccine versus placebo. The receptor's source is a person between 18 and 65 years old who received the Ad26.COV2.S COVID-19 vaccine or a placebo.

DNA of the CDR3: TGTGCCAGCAGTTCCACAGGGCTCCGAGCTTTCTTT. Its translation: CASSSTGLRAFF. The chain couples TRBV6-5 to TRBJ1-1, with D maybe TRBD1 (6 bases). The CDR3 runs to 12 residues. Germline loops: CDR1 MNHEY, CDR2 SVGAGI. V was pared by 4 bases and J by 10 bases, with 13 bases between.